This T cell receptor (beta chain) was observed in a study of neoadjuvant anti-PD-1 for oral cavity cancer. Study in general: Patients without progression received a fourth nivolumab dose around day 43, then surgical resection on days 50-56.

Described time point: after neoadjuvant nivolumab, at surgical resection. The patients had HPV-negative, locally advanced oral cavity squamous cell carcinoma. Sequencing was performed with immunoSEQ multiplex PCR; in TCRdb, only in-frame clones are kept and a portion is missing. Counted here are about 14,000 clones, roughly 70% occurring once; the ten biggest clones make up approximately 2.8%. The table lists this clone with a few counts. The germline V gene encodes CDR1 ENHRY and CDR2 SYGVKD. There are 14 residues in the CDR3. V was pared by 10 bases and J by 9 bases, with 6 bases of the junction left unmatched.

This clonotype was sampled from a person aged 35-79 years with oral cavity squamous cell carcinoma. The sample here was PBMCs, taken after nivolumab (anti-PD-1) treatment. The V gene is TRBV10-3, the J gene TRBJ2-1, with 16 bases that match TRBD2. This CDR3 reads CATQGTSGRVEQFF. The CDR3 nucleotides read TGTGCCACCCAGGGGACTAGCGGGAGGGTTGAGCAGTTCTTC.